These T cell receptor beta chains were read from a single sample in a study of STAT5B mutations in CD4+ large granular lymphocyte leukemia. Measured with immunoSEQ multiplex PCR; TCRdb has only the in-frame clones, and not every one. The table includes 30,000 or so clones, roughly 89% detected once. Sequencing was done on a sample of CD4+ T cells from blood buffy coats. Every receptor here comes from a human donor in good health. Both conserved end residues are part of each CDR3. The D gene is left open where the match is weak. Size values are once, few and many counts, or a class for expanded clones, and some rows have none.

d_call j_call v_call clone_size cdr3_aa cdr3_nt
TRBD1 TRBJ2-2 TRBV5-4 NA CASSLRQGLTGELFF TGTGCCAGCAGCTTACGACAGGGTTTGACCGGGGAGCTGTTTTTT
NA TRBJ2-1 TRBV20-1 NA CSARAYGEQFF TGCAGTGCTAGAGCCTACGGTGAGCAGTTCTTC
NA TRBJ1-3 TRBV7-2 NA CASSLVSDPARGKHTIYF TGTGCCAGCAGCTTAGTGTCCGACCCCGCCAGGGGCAAGCACACCATATATTTT
NA TRBJ1-2 TRBV18 once CASSPRSDPNYGYTF TGTGCCAGCTCACCACGAAGTGACCCTAACTATGGCTACACCTTC
TRBD2 TRBJ2-7 TRBV6-5 NA CASRPSGTYPYEQYF TGTGCCAGCAGACCAAGCGGGACGTACCCCTACGAGCAGTACTTC
NA TRBJ1-2 TRBV6-5 NA CASREGPADYGYTF TGTGCCAGCCGTGAAGGGCCCGCCGACTATGGCTACACCTTC
NA TRBJ2-7 TRBV19 NA CASSILGGYEQYF TGTGCCAGTAGTATATTGGGGGGATATGAGCAGTACTTC
TRBD1 TRBJ2-5 TRBV7-3 NA CASSPGTGGVGTQYF TGTGCCAGCAGCCCCGGGACAGGGGGCGTTGGGACCCAGTACTTC
TRBD1 TRBJ1-5 TRBV19 NA CASSIGGGVSQPQHF TGTGCCAGTAGTATAGGAGGGGGCGTCAGTCAGCCCCAGCATTTT
TRBD2 TRBJ2-1 TRBV2 NA CASRVAGGAYNEQFF TGTGCCAGCAGGGTAGCGGGAGGGGCCTACAATGAGCAGTTCTTC
NA TRBJ1-2 TRBV10-3 NA CAITPREGGQANYGYTF TGTGCCATCACCCCCCGGGAGGGGGGGCAAGCTAACTATGGCTACACCTTC
TRBD1 TRBJ2-1 TRBV7-9 NA CASSPGQGGYEQFF TGTGCCAGCAGCCCCGGACAGGGGGGCTATGAGCAGTTCTTC
NA TRBJ1-1 TRBV5-1 NA CASSKPGEAFF TGCGCCAGCAGCAAGCCCGGTGAAGCTTTCTTT
NA TRBJ2-1 TRBV5-1 NA CASSFLATSSYNEQFF TGCGCCAGCAGCTTCCTAGCGACCAGCTCCTACAATGAGCAGTTCTTC
NA TRBJ1-1 TRBV28 NA CASSLSALDSPEAFF TGTGCCAGCAGTTTATCTGCTCTGGACAGCCCTGAAGCTTTCTTT
NA TRBJ1-3 TRBV9 NA CASSPRGSSGNTIYF TGTGCCAGCAGCCCGAGGGGTTCTTCTGGAAACACCATATATTTT
NA TRBJ2-3 TRBV27 NA CASSFSLSTDTQYF TGTGCCAGCAGTTTCTCGCTCAGCACAGATACGCAGTATTTT
NA TRBJ2-7 TRBV19 NA CASSLRLPPYEQYF TGTGCCAGTAGCCTACGGCTACCTCCCTACGAGCAGTACTTC
NA TRBJ1-4 TRBV15 NA CATSLKVRALNEKLFF TGTGCCACCAGCCTAAAAGTCAGGGCCCTAAATGAAAAACTGTTTTTT
NA TRBJ2-1 TRBV18 once CASSPKNRDEQFF TGTGCCAGCTCACCAAAGAACAGGGATGAGCAGTTCTTC
NA TRBJ2-1 TRBV30 once CAWTLGPYNEQFF TGTGCCTGGACCCTCGGACCCTACAATGAGCAGTTCTTC
NA TRBJ2-3 TRBV6-6 NA CASTKRAPPDTQYF TGTGCCAGCACTAAAAGGGCTCCCCCAGATACGCAGTATTTT
TRBD1 TRBJ1-2 TRBV10-1 NA CASSPRQGDYGYTF TGCGCCAGCTCACCGAGACAGGGCGACTATGGCTACACCTTC
TRBD2 TRBJ2-7 TRBV4-1 NA CASSPTSGRVYEQYF TGCGCCAGCAGCCCGACTAGCGGGAGAGTCTACGAGCAGTACTTC
NA TRBJ2-3 TRBV5-6 NA CASSSFAGDGTDTQYF TGTGCCAGCAGTTCGTTCGCCGGGGACGGCACAGATACGCAGTATTTT
TRBD1 TRBJ1-4 TRBV10-1 few CASSESLGGNEKLFF TGCGCCAGCAGTGAGTCTCTAGGGGGCAACGAAAAACTGTTTTTT
TRBD1 TRBJ1-5 TRBV7-9 NA CASSLGLHRGFNQPQHF TGTGCCAGCAGCTTAGGGTTACACAGGGGATTCAATCAGCCCCAGCATTTT
TRBD2 TRBJ2-7 TRBV7-9 NA CASSRLAGVVEQYF TGTGCCAGCAGCCGGCTAGCGGGAGTGGTAGAGCAGTACTTC
NA TRBJ2-7 TRBV4-2 NA CASSQARNLYEQYF TGTGCCAGCAGCCAAGCACGAAATCTCTACGAGCAGTACTTC
TRBD2 TRBJ2-7 TRBV11-3 NA CASSALSGGYYEQYF TGTGCCAGCAGCGCTCTATCCGGGGGGTACTACGAGCAGTACTTC
NA TRBJ1-2 TRBV27 NA CASSLKKGSYGYTF TGTGCCAGCAGTTTAAAGAAAGGATCCTATGGCTACACCTTC
TRBD2 TRBJ2-1 TRBV28 NA CASRDTSGSIYLNEQFF TGTGCCAGCAGGGATACTAGCGGGAGTATCTATTTGAATGAGCAGTTCTTC
NA TRBJ2-5 TRBV10-3 NA CAISEVGETQYF TGTGCCATCAGTGAGGTCGGAGAGACCCAGTACTTC
NA TRBJ1-1 TRBV29-1 NA CSVEDRRRGQGNTEAFF TGCAGCGTTGAAGATCGTCGCAGGGGCCAGGGTAACACTGAAGCTTTCTTT